The clone carrying this T cell receptor beta chain appeared a few times. Its specificity is not known. These data originate in a study of vaccination effects on CD4 cells after COVID-19. Measured with immunoSEQ multiplex PCR; TCRdb has only the in-frame clones, and not every one. The sample lists roughly 41,000 clones, under 70% occurring once. This CDR3 spans 14 amino acids. Germline loops: CDR1 SGHDT, CDR2 YYEEEE. Trimming removed 0 bases at V and 5 bases at J, with 11 bases between. Prior to sequencing, the ViraFEST assay stimulated PBMC with viral peptide pools, which expanded the antigen-specific CD4+ T cells. After more than 8 days in culture, the CD4+ T cells were isolated. Negative nucleocapsid antibody tests before and after vaccination confirmed no previous SARS-CoV-2 infection.

The input for sequencing was CD4+ T cells from PBMCs cultured with HCoV-OC43 spike peptides, taken before COVID-19 vaccination. Stated subset: HCoV-OC43 spike overlapping peptide pool stimulation. This receptor was taken from a human donor who received a COVID-19 vaccine. The chain combines TRBV5-6 with TRBJ1-1; a possible D gene is TRBD1 (6 bases). The CDR3 DNA reads TGTGCCAGCAGCTTGGGCAGGGGTCGGACTGAAGCTTTCTTT. As protein: CASSLGRGRTEAFF.